These 20 T cell receptor beta chains were all obtained from the same sample, sequenced in a study of T cell repertoires in cytomegalovirus infection. From the reads, TCRdb called clonotypes with MiXCR, one entry per CDR3 protein. Among fewer than 850,000 distinct CDR3 sequences listed, 25% to 30% were seen once. These receptors' targets are unknown. Sample: cultured CD8+ T cells from PBMCs, taken from culture after CMV antigen stimulation. The receptors here all came from a human donor in good health (CMV status not recorded). Some clones in this sample may be carry-over from other donors' samples.

This clonotype was seen only a few times. The chain uses TRBV10-3 and TRBJ2-1, with TRBD1 matching over 8 bases. The CDR3 runs 18 residues. Trimming at V came to 3 bases and at J to 0 bases, leaving 10 bases not matched to a gene. Germline values: CDR1 ENHRY, CDR2 SYGVKD. CDR3 sequence: CAISDLDRAVDSYNEQFF. In nucleotides, the CDR3 is TGTGCCATCAGTGACTTGGACAGGGCGGTTGACTCCTACAATGAGCAGTTCTTC.

This clonotype was found a few times. V is TRBV20-1 and J is TRBJ1-1; perhaps TRBD1 as D (5 bases). CDR1 DFQATT and CDR2 SNEGSKA come from the germline V gene (reference sequence). The CDR3 extends over 12 amino acids. V was cut by 1 base and J by 10 bases, with 13 bases left in between. CDR3 sequence reads: CSARGKGVIAFF. The CDR3 nucleotides read TGCAGTGCTAGAGGCAAAGGGGTTATAGCTTTCTTT.

For this clonotype: The junction shows a germline mismatch at one end, possibly a read error. The chain employs TRBV5-4 and TRBJ1-1; D remains ambiguous. The CDR3 extends over 14 amino acids. Germline-derived CDR1 and CDR2 are SGHNT and YYREEE (reference sequence). The CDR3 DNA follows: TGTGCCAGCAGCTTTTGGGGAGGGAGAACTGCAGCTTTCTTT. It is translated as CASSFWGGRTAAFF.

The chain joins TRBV6-5 to TRBJ2-1; TRBD2 matches at 9 bases. Per germline, CDR1 MNHEY and CDR2 SVGAGI. The junction had 3 bases not matched to a gene; V was cut back by 2 bases and J by 4 bases. The CDR3 covers 15 residues. CDR3 DNA: TGTGCCAGCAGTTACGGCGGGGGGGTTTACAATGAGCAGTTCTTC. It translates to CASSYGGGVYNEQFF.

The genes are TRBV27 and TRBJ2-1; maybe TRBD2 (7 bases). This CDR3 comprises 15 residues. From germline, CDR1 is MNHEY and CDR2 SMNVEV (reference sequence). V was shortened by 6 bases and J by 4 bases, with 16 bases between the two germline ends. CDR3 coding DNA: TGTGCCAGCAGCTCCATGCGGGGGCCTTACAATGAGCAGTTCTTC. This translates into CASSSMRGPYNEQFF.

The V gene is TRBV6-2 or TRBV6-3, the J gene TRBJ2-1; tentatively, D is TRBD1 (6 bases). From germline, CDR1 is MNHEY and CDR2 SVGEGT. This CDR3 region has 16 residues. The V and J ends lost 2 bases and 4 bases respectively, with 15 bases between them. The CDR3 DNA is TGTGCCAGCAGTTACCCTCGACAGGAGAGATACAATGAGCAGTTCTTC. It is translated as CASSYPRQERYNEQFF.

This clonotype was recorded many times. The gene calls are TRBV7-2 and TRBJ2-3, with 10 bases aligning to TRBD2. The CDR3 is 16 residues long. Trimming removed 0 bases from V and 5 bases from J; junction bases left unmatched: 5. Germline CDR1 is SGHTA and CDR2 is FQGNSA. CDR3 DNA: TGTGCCAGCAGCTTAGCGAGCGGGGGGGCCTTAGATACGCAGTATTTT. It specifies CASSLASGGALDTQYF.

CDR3 region: CASSLGGGGDNSPLHF. The CDR3 DNA sequence: TGTGCCAGCAGCTTAGGCGGTGGAGGTGATAATTCACCCCTCCACTTT. The V call is TRBV7-4, the J call TRBJ1-6, with D unresolved. There are 16 residues in the CDR3. Trimming stripped 1 base from V and 5 bases from J, with 12 bases between. Germline loops: CDR1 SGHVT, CDR2 SQSDAQ.

The CDR3 DNA reads as TGTGCCAGTAACCCCGGACTAAATTTATACAATGAGCAGTTCTTC. Translated, it gives CASNPGLNLYNEQFF. The V call is TRBV19, the J call TRBJ2-1, with a possible D match to TRBD2 (6 bases). Germline lookup yields CDR1 LNHDA and CDR2 SQIVND (reference sequence). The CDR3 has 15 residues. V was cut by 7 bases and J by 4 bases, with 17 bases left in between.

This clonotype was counted between two and nine times. The gene calls are TRBV7-8 and TRBJ1-5; tentatively, D is TRBD1 (5 bases). With 6 bases removed from V and 5 bases from J, the gap between germline ends came to 17 bases. The CDR3 covers 15 residues. CDR1 is SGHVS and CDR2 is FQNEAQ in the germline V gene. For the CDR3, the DNA is TGTGCCAGCAGTCCGGTGTGGGGAGGGGATCAGCCCCAGCATTTT. Its protein is CASSPVWGGDQPQHF.

This clonotype was detected a few times. V is TRBV13 and J is TRBJ2-7, with D perhaps given as TRBD1 or TRBD2 (5 bases each). Germline V gene data show CDR1 as PRHDT and CDR2 as FYEKMQ (reference sequence). V was trimmed by 5 bases and J by 5 bases, leaving 19 bases between them. This CDR3 is 15 amino acids long. CDR3 sequence: CASSQGAGGINEQYF. The DNA of the CDR3 is TGTGCCAGCAGCCAAGGGGCAGGAGGTATCAACGAGCAGTACTTC.

In its sample, this clonotype was seen a few times. The genes are TRBV6-2 or TRBV6-3 and TRBJ2-7; TRBD2 matches 8 bases. Per germline, CDR1 MNHEY and CDR2 SVGEGT. V was clipped by 5 bases and J by 0 bases; unmatched bases: 6. CDR3 length: 15 residues. The CDR3 loop reads CASSPPAGASYEQYF. As DNA, the CDR3 is TGTGCCAGCAGTCCTCCAGCGGGGGCCTCCTACGAGCAGTACTTC.

This clonotype was seen a few times. The chain employs TRBV6-2 or TRBV6-3 and TRBJ1-2; D is possibly TRBD1 (5 bases). With 6 bases removed from V and 7 bases from J, the gap between germline ends came to 15 bases. CDR1 and CDR2 from the germline V gene are MNHEY and SVGEGT. The CDR3 runs to 13 residues. The CDR3 sequence: CASRPGPTSGYTF. The CDR3 DNA reads as TGTGCCAGCAGACCGGGACCAACTTCTGGCTACACCTTC.

Of note for this clonotype: At one of its ends the junction is not consistent with the germline gene, which may arise from a read error. The genes are TRBV12-3 or TRBV12-4 and TRBJ1-4; unclear D gene. This CDR3 comprises 15 residues. The CDR3 protein is CASSFGRPPNEKPFF. The CDR3 coding sequence is TGTGCCAGCAGTTTTGGTCGTCCCCCTAATGAAAAACCGTTTTTT.

The chain combines TRBV29-1 with TRBJ1-2; 9 positions match TRBD1. The trim removed 3 bases at V and 4 bases at J, leaving 6 bases unmatched. This CDR3 has 14 residues. Germline lookup yields CDR1 SQVTM and CDR2 ANQGSEA. The CDR3 here is CSVDRTGVSYGYTF. The CDR3 DNA follows: TGCAGCGTTGACAGGACAGGGGTTAGCTATGGCTACACCTTC.

This clonotype has a handful of counts. V is TRBV29-1 and J is TRBJ1-2; TRBD1 matches at 8 bases. Trimming cost V 8 bases and J 7 bases; bases outside gene matches: 9. The V gene's germline CDR1 is SQVTM and CDR2 ANQGSEA. This CDR3 has 12 amino acids. The CDR3 loop reads CSLEDRAGGYTF. Written as DNA, the CDR3 is TGCAGCCTGGAGGACAGGGCCGGTGGCTACACCTTC.

This clonotype was seen a handful of times. The rearrangement links TRBV2 to TRBJ2-7; weak D call: TRBD2 (6 bases). The CDR3 has 17 residues. Between the trimmed V and J ends, which lost 4 bases and 1 base, there was a span of 20 bases. Germline assignment: CDR1 SNHLY and CDR2 FYNNEI. The CDR3 bases are TGTGCCAGCAGTGGATCTTTTGCGGGACCTACTTCCTACGAGCAGTACTTC. Protein product: CASSGSFAGPTSYEQYF.

As DNA, the CDR3 is TGCAGTGCAAGAATTTCACCAGATACGCAGTATTTT. Translating it yields CSARISPDTQYF. The chain couples TRBV20-1 to TRBJ2-3; no firm D call. In germline, CDR1 is DFQATT, CDR2 SNEGSKA (reference sequence). V was clipped by 6 bases and J by 4 bases, with 11 bases between them. The CDR3 is made up of 12 amino acids.

The table lists this clonotype with a few counts. The chain uses TRBV27 and TRBJ2-3; 8 bases map to TRBD2. From germline, CDR1 is MNHEY and CDR2 SMNVEV (reference sequence). There are 14 residues in the CDR3. Unmatched junction bases numbered 4, after V lost 6 bases and J lost 2 bases. CDR3 amino acids: CASRKAGDTDTQYF. The DNA for the CDR3 is TGTGCCAGCAGAAAAGCGGGGGACACAGATACGCAGTATTTT.

This clonotype was observed a handful of times. The chain couples TRBV7-9 to TRBJ1-2; 9 nucleotides line up with TRBD1. The CDR3 contains 16 residues. Germline assignment: CDR1 SEHNR and CDR2 FQNEAQ (reference sequence). With 5 bases clipped from V and 3 bases from J, the junction kept 10 bases outside the gene matches. The CDR3 spells CASSPTQGQGHYGYTF. The CDR3 nucleotides read TGTGCCAGCAGCCCGACCCAGGGACAGGGACACTATGGCTACACCTTC.